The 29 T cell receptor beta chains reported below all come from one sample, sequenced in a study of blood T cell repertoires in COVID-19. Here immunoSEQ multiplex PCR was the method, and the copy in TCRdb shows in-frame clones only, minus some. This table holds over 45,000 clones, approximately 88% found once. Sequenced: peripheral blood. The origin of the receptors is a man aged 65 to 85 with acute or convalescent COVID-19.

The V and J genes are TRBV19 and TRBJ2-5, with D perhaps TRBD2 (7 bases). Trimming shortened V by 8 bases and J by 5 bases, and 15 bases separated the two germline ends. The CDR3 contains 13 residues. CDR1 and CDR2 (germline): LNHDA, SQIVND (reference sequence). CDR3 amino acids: CASGRGGAETQYF. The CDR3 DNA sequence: TGTGCCAGTGGTAGGGGGGGCGCGGAGACCCAGTACTTC.

The CDR3, as DNA: TGTGCCAGCAGTTTGCGGGGACGTGGCTACACCTTC. This encodes CASSLRGRGYTF. The chain carries TRBV28 and TRBJ1-2, with D possibly being TRBD1 (5 bases). Trimming took 3 bases from V and 7 from J, leaving 9 bases between them. This CDR3 spans 12 amino acids. CDR1 is MDHEN and CDR2 is SYDVKM in the germline V gene.

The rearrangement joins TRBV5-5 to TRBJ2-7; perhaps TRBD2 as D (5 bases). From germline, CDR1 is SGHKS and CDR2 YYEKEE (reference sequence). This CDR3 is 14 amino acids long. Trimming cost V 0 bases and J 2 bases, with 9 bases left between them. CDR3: CASSLVPGTYEQYF. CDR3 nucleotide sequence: TGTGCCAGCAGCTTGGTGCCGGGAACCTACGAGCAGTACTTC. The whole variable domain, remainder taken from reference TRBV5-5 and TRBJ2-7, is DAGVTQSPTHLIKTRGQQVTLRCSPISGHKSVSWYQQVLGQGPQFIFQYYEKEERGRGNFPDRFSARQFPNYSSELNVNALLLGDSALYLCASSLVPGTYEQYFGPGTRLTVT.

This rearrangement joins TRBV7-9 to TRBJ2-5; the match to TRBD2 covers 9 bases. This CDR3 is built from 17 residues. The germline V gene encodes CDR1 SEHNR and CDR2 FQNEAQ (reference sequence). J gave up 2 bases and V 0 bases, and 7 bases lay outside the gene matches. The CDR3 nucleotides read TGTGCCAGCAGCTTAGCGATGGAGAGCGGGAGGCAAGAGACCCAGTACTTC. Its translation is CASSLAMESGRQETQYF.

CDR3 nucleotide sequence: TGTGCCACCAGTGATTTTACTAGCGGGGATGAGACCCAGTACTTC. Its protein is CATSDFTSGDETQYF. V is TRBV24-1 and J is TRBJ2-5, with 10 bases aligning to TRBD2. V gave up 1 base and J gave up 5 bases; unmatched junction bases: 3. The CDR3 loop spans 15 amino acids. Germline CDR1 KGHDR, CDR2 SFDVKD.

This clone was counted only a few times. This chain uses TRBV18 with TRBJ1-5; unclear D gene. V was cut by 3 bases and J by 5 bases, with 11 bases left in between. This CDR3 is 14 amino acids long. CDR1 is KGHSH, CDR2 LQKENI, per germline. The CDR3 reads CASSPLEADQPQHF. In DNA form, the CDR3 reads TGTGCCAGCTCACCCCTCGAGGCCGATCAGCCCCAGCATTTT.

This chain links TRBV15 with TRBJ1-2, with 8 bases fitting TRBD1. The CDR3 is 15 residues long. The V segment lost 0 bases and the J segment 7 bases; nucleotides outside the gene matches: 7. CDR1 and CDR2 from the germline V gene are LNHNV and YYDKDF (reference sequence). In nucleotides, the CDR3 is TGTGCCACCAGCAGAGACCGGACAGGGAGCGCTGGCTACACCTTC. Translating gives CATSRDRTGSAGYTF.

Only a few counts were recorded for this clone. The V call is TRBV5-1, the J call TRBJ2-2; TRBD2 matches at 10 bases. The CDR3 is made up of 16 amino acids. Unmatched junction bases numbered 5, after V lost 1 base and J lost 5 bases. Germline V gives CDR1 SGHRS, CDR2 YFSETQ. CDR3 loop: CASSLSGRAGTGELFF. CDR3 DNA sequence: TGCGCCAGCAGCTTGAGCGGGAGGGCCGGAACCGGGGAGCTGTTTTTT.

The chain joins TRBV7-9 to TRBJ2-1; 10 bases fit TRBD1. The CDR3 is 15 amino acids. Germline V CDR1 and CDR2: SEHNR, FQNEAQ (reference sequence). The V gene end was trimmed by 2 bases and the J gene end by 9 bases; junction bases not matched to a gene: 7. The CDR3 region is CASSLRGTGVSEQFF. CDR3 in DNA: TGTGCCAGCAGCTTAAGAGGGACAGGGGTTTCTGAGCAGTTCTTC.

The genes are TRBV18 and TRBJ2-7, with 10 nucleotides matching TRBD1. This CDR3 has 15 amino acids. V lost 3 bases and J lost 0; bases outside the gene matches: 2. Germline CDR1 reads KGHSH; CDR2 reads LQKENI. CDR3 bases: TGTGCCAGCTCACCGGGGACAGGGGACTCCTACGAGCAGTACTTC. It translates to CASSPGTGDSYEQYF.

CDR3 region: CASSFSDRGGEQYF. DNA of the CDR3: TGTGCCAGCAGCTTCAGTGACAGGGGAGGCGAGCAGTACTTC. The V call is TRBV5-4, the J call TRBJ2-7; TRBD1 aligns across 8 bases. J lost 6 bases, V lost 2 bases, and 7 bases had no gene match. The germline V gene encodes CDR1 SGHNT and CDR2 YYREEE (reference sequence). The CDR3 loop spans 14 amino acids.

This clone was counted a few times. DNA of the CDR3: TGTGCCAGCAGTTACCCGGGACAGGGGAACTATGGCTACACCTTC. Translating it yields CASSYPGQGNYGYTF. V and J are TRBV6-2 or TRBV6-3 and TRBJ1-2, with TRBD1 identical over 10 bases. The CDR3 is made up of 15 amino acids. Germline V lookup: CDR1 MNHEY, CDR2 SVGEGT. Trimming cost V 2 bases and J 2 bases; bases outside gene matches: 2.

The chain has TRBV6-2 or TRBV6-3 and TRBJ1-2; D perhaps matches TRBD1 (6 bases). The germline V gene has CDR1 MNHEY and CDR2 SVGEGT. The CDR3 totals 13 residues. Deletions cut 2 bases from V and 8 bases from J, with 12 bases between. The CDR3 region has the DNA TGTGCCAGCAGTTACCGGGACAACCAGGGCTACACCTTC. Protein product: CASSYRDNQGYTF.

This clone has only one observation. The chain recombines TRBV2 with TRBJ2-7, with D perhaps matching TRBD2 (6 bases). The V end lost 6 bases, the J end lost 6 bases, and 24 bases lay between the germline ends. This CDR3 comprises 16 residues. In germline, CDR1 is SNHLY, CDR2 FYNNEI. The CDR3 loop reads CASSYSRGLQSGEQYF. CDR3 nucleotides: TGTGCCAGCAGCTACTCCCGGGGACTCCAGTCGGGCGAGCAGTACTTC.

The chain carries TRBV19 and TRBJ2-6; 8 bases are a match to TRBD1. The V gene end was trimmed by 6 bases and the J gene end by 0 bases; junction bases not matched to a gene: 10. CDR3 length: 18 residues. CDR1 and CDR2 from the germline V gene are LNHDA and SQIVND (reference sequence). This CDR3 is CASRGPGQVVSGANVLTF. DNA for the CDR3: TGTGCCAGTAGAGGTCCGGGACAGGTAGTCTCTGGGGCCAACGTCCTGACTTTC.

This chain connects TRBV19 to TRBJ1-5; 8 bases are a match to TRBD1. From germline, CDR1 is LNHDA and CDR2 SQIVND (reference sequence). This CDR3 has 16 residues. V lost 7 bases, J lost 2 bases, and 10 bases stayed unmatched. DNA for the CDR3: TGTGCCAGTAACCAGGACAGGGAGAGAGGCAATCAGCCCCAGCATTTT. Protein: CASNQDRERGNQPQHF.

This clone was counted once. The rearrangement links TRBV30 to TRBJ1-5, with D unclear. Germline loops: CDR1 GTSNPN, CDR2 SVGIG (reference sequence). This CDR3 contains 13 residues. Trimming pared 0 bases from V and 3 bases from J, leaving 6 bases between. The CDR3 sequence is CAWSVSYNQPQHF. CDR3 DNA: TGTGCCTGGAGTGTATCCTACAATCAGCCCCAGCATTTT.

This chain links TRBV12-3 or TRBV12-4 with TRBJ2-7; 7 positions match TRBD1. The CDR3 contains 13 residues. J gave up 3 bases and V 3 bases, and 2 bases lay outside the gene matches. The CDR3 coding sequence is TGTGCCAGCAGTTTGGGACAGCGCTACGAGCAGTACTTC. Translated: CASSLGQRYEQYF.

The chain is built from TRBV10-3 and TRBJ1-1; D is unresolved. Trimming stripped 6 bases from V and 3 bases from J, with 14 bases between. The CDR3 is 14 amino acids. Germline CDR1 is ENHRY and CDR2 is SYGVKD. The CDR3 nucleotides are TGTGCCATCAGCGCCCCAGGCCAGTACACTGAAGCTTTCTTT. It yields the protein CAISAPGQYTEAFF.

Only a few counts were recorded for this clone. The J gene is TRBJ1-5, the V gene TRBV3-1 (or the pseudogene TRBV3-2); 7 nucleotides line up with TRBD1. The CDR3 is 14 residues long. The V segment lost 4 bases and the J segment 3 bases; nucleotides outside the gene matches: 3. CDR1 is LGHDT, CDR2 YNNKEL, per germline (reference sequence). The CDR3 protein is CASSLGQLNQPQHF. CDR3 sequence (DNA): TGTGCCAGCAGCCTGGGACAGCTCAATCAGCCCCAGCATTTT.

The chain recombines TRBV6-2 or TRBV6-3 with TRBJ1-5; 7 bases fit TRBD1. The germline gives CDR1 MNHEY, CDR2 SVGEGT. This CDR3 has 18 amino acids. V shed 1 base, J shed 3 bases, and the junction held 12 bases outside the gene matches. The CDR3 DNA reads TGTGCCAGCAGTTACTTTCCGGGGGACAGTCTCTACAATCAGCCCCAGCATTTT. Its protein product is CASSYFPGDSLYNQPQHF.

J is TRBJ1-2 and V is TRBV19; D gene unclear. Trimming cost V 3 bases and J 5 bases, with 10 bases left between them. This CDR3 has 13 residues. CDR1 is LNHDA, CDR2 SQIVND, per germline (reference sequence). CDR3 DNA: TGTGCCAGTAGTATGGAGGCGAAATATGGCTACACCTTC. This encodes CASSMEAKYGYTF.

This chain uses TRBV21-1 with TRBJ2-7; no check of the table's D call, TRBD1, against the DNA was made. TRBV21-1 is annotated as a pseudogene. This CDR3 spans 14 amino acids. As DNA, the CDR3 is TGTGCCAGCAGCCCTGCCTGGAAGGGGTGCGAGCAGTACTTC. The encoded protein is CASSPAWKGCEQYF.

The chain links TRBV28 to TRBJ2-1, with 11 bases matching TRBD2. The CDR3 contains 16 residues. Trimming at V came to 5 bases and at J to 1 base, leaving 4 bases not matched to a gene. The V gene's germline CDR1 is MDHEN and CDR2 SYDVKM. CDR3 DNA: TGTGCCAGCAGTGCGTTAGCGGGAGGGTCCTACAATGAGCAGTTCTTC. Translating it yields CASSALAGGSYNEQFF.

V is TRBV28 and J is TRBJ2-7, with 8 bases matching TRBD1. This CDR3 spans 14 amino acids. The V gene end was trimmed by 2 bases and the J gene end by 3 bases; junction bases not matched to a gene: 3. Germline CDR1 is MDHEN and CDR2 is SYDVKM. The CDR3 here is CASSLPGQVYEQYF. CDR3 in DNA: TGTGCCAGCAGTTTACCGGGACAGGTCTACGAGCAGTACTTC. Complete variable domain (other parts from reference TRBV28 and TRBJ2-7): DVKVTQSSRYLVKRTGEKVFLECVQDMDHENMFWYRQDPGLGLRLIYFSYDVKMKEKGDIPEGYSVSREKKERFSLILESASTNQTSMYLCASSLPGQVYEQYFGPGTRLTVT.

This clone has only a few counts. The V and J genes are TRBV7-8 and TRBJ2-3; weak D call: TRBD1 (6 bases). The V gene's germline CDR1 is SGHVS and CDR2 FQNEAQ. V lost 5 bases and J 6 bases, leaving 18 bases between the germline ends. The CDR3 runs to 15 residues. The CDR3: CASSASGQIGDTQYF. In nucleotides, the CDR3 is TGTGCCAGCAGCGCTTCTGGACAGATAGGGGATACGCAGTATTTT.

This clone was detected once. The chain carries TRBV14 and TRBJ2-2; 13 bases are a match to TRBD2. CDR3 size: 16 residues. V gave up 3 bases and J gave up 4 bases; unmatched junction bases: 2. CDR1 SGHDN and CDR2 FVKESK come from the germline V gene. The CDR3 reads CASSHGLAGATGELFF. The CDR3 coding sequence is TGTGCCAGCAGCCATGGACTAGCGGGGGCCACCGGGGAGCTGTTTTTT.

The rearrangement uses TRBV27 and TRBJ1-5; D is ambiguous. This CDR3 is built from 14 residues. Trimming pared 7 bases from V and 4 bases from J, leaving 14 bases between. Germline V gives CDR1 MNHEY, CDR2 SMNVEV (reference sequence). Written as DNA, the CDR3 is TGTGCCAGCAAGGTAGGAGGGTTGAATCAGCCCCAGCATTTT. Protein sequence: CASKVGGLNQPQHF.

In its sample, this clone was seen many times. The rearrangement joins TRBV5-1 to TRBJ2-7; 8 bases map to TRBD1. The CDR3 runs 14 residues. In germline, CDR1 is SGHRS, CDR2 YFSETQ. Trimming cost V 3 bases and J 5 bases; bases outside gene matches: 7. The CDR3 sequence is CASSSQGAQDEQYF. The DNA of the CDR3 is TGCGCCAGCAGCTCCCAGGGGGCGCAGGACGAGCAGTACTTC.